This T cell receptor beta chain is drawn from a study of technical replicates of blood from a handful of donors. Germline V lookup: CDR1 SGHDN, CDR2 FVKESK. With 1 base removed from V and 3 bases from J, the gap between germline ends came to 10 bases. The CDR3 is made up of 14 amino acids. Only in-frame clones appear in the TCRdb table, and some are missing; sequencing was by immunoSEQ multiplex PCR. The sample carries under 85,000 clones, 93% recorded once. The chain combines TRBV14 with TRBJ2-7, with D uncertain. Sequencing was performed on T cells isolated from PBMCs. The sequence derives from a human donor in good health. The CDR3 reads CASSQGLSDYEQYF. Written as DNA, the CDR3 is TGTGCCAGCAGCCAAGGACTCTCCGACTACGAGCAGTACTTC.